The 10 T cell receptor beta chains reported below all come from one sample, sequenced in a study of T cells in localized non-small cell lung cancer. The repertoire was sequenced with immunoSEQ multiplex PCR; TCRdb's copy has only in-frame clones and lacks some. This sample yields roughly 38,000 clones, of which around 90% are seen a single time; 3% to 4.5% belongs to the top ten. Specimen: peripheral blood, collected before any cancer treatment. Receptors were obtained from a man aged 18 to 49 with stage I lung adenocarcinoma.

The chain is built from TRBV27 and TRBJ2-1; either TRBD1 or TRBD2 may fit D (5 bases each). The CDR3 is 14 residues long. The germline V and J ends were trimmed by 5 bases and 3 bases, with 11 bases remaining between them. Germline assignment: CDR1 MNHEY and CDR2 SMNVEV (reference sequence). CDR3 sequence: CASSPLGDYNEQFF. The DNA for the CDR3 is TGTGCCAGCAGTCCACTGGGGGACTACAATGAGCAGTTCTTC.

The V gene is TRBV5-6, the J gene TRBJ2-7, with 11 bases fitting TRBD1. Trimming took 4 bases from V and 2 from J; bases not matched to a gene: 2. The CDR3 contains 14 residues. Germline lookup yields CDR1 SGHDT and CDR2 YYEEEE. The CDR3: CASSPGQGAYEQYF. The DNA of the CDR3 is TGTGCCAGCAGCCCGGGACAGGGGGCCTACGAGCAGTACTTC. Full variable domain (missing parts from reference TRBV5-6 and TRBJ2-7): DAGVTQSPTHLIKTRGQQVTLRCSPKSGHDTVSWYQQALGQGPQFIFQYYEEEERQRGNFPDRFSGHQFPNYSSELNVNALLLGDSALYLCASSPGQGAYEQYFGPGTRLTVT.

CDR3 sequence (DNA): TGTGCCAGCAGCGTCAAGGGGGCCGGTTCCTACAATGAGCAGTTCTTC. Its protein product is CASSVKGAGSYNEQFF. This sequence joins TRBV9 and TRBJ2-1, with TRBD1 matching 7 bases. V gave up 2 bases and J gave up 1 base; unmatched junction bases: 6. CDR1 and CDR2 from the germline V gene are SGDLS and YYNGEE. CDR3 size: 16 residues. Full variable domain (missing parts from reference TRBV9 and TRBJ2-1): DSGVTQTPKHLITATGQRVTLRCSPRSGDLSVYWYQQSLDQGLQFLIQYYNGEERAKGNILERFSAQQFPDLHSELNLSSLELGDSALYFCASSVKGAGSYNEQFFGPGTRLTVL.

The rearrangement joins TRBV19 to TRBJ1-2; TRBD1 agrees at 7 bases. Germline CDR1 is LNHDA and CDR2 is SQIVND (reference sequence). V dropped 5 bases and J dropped 6; count of bases not matched to a gene: 6. This CDR3 has 13 amino acids. The CDR3 region is CASSPGTVNGYTF. CDR3 nucleotides: TGTGCCAGTAGTCCCGGGACAGTGAATGGCTACACCTTC.

The sample holds one count of this clone. The CDR3 DNA reads TGTGCCAGCAGCCAGTTCAGGGGCACCCAAGAGACCCAGTACTTC. It translates to CASSQFRGTQETQYF. This sequence joins TRBV14 and TRBJ2-5; D perhaps matches TRBD1 (6 bases). Trimming left V 3 bases short and J 1 base short, with 12 bases between. Germline-derived CDR1 and CDR2 are SGHDN and FVKESK. The CDR3 is 15 amino acids. The entire variable domain, with the rest obtained from reference TRBV14 and TRBJ2-5, is as follows: EAGVTQFPSHSVIEKGQTVTLRCDPISGHDNLYWYRRVMGKEIKFLLHFVKESKQDESGMPNNRFLAERTGGTYSTLKVQPAELEDSGVYFCASSQFRGTQETQYFGPGTRLLVL.

The count of this clone is one. This chain links TRBV19 with TRBJ1-1; possible D gene TRBD1, 5 bases. Trimming removed 2 bases from V and 3 bases from J, with 10 bases in between. CDR3 length: 14 residues. Germline CDR1 and CDR2: LNHDA and SQIVND (reference sequence). CDR3 DNA sequence: TGTGCCAGTAGTATATCAGGGTCGGACACTGAAGCTTTCTTT. It specifies CASSISGSDTEAFF. The full variable domain, its missing parts supplied by reference TRBV19 and TRBJ1-1, is DGGITQSPKYLFRKEGQNVTLSCEQNLNHDAMYWYRQDPGQGLRLIYYSQIVNDFQKGDIAEGYSVSREKKESFPLTVTSAQKNPTAFYLCASSISGSDTEAFFGQGTRLTVV.

The rearrangement joins TRBV28 to TRBJ1-2; a possible D gene is TRBD1 (6 bases). Germline V gives CDR1 MDHEN, CDR2 SYDVKM. The V end lost 6 bases, the J end lost 4 bases, and 21 bases lay between the germline ends. This CDR3 is 16 amino acids long. CDR3 bases: TGTGCCAGCAGGCCCCCCGGGCGGGGGGCAGGCTATGGCTACACCTTC. It is translated as CASRPPGRGAGYGYTF.

The rearrangement uses TRBV19 and TRBJ1-5, with TRBD1 matching over 9 bases. Germline lookup yields CDR1 LNHDA and CDR2 SQIVND (reference sequence). Germline trimming cut 0 bases from V and 0 bases from J; bases unmatched to any gene: 6. The CDR3 contains 18 residues. The CDR3 DNA is TGTGCCAGTAGTATAGAGGCCGGGACAGGGAATAGCAATCAGCCCCAGCATTTT. As protein: CASSIEAGTGNSNQPQHF.

The V gene is TRBV7-2, the J gene TRBJ2-7; D perhaps matches TRBD2 (7 bases). The CDR3 is made up of 14 amino acids. The ends were cut back, 5 bases at V and 7 bases at J, with 18 bases in the middle. CDR1 is SGHTA, CDR2 FQGNSA, per germline. The CDR3 bases are TGTGCCAGCAGCCTTTTCGGGGGGCCCGGGGAGCAGTACTTC. Its translation: CASSLFGGPGEQYF.

This chain joins TRBV28 and TRBJ1-1; D is ambiguous. Trimming cost V 6 bases and J 7 bases, with 15 bases left between them. In germline, CDR1 is MDHEN, CDR2 SYDVKM. The CDR3 loop spans 13 amino acids. For the CDR3, the DNA is TGTGCCAGCAGCCCTAAATTTGACGTTGAAGCTTTCTTT. Encoded protein: CASSPKFDVEAFF.